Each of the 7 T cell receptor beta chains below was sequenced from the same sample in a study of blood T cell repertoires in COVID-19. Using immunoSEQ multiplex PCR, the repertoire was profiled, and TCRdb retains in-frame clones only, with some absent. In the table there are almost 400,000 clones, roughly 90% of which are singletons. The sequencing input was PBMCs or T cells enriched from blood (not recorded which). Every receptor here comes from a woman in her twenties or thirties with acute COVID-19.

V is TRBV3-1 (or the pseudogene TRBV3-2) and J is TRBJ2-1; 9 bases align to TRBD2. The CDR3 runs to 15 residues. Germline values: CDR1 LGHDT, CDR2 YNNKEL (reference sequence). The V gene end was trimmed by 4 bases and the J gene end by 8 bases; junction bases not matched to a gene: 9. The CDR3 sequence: CASSPQGGGVYEQFF. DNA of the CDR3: TGTGCCAGCAGCCCCCAGGGCGGGGGGGTCTATGAGCAGTTCTTC.

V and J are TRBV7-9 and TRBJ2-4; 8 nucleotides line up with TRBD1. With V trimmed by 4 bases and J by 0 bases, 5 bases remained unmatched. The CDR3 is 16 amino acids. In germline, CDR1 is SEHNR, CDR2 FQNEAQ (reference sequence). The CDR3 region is CASSSTGDEAKNIQYF. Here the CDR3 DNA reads TGTGCCAGCAGCTCGACAGGGGACGAAGCCAAAAACATTCAGTACTTC. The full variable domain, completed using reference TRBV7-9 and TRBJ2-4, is DTGVSQNPRHKITKRGQNVTFRCDPISEHNRLYWYRQTLGQGPEFLTYFQNEAQLEKSRLLSDRFSAERPKGSFSTLEIQRTEQGDSAMYLCASSSTGDEAKNIQYFGAGTRLSVL.

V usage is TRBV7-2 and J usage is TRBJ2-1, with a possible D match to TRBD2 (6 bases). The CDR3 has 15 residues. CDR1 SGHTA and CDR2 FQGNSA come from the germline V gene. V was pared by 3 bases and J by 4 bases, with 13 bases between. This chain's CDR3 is CASSFRDSGYNEQFF. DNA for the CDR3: TGTGCCAGCAGCTTTAGGGACTCGGGATACAATGAGCAGTTCTTC.

This CDR3 is CASSRVQFDTQYF. The CDR3 nucleotides read TGCGCCAGCAGCCGCGTACAGTTTGATACGCAGTATTTT. The chain carries TRBV5-1 and TRBJ2-3; D uncertain. Germline lookup yields CDR1 SGHRS and CDR2 YFSETQ. CDR3 length equals 13 residues. V lost 4 bases to trimming and J lost 6 bases, with 12 bases between them.

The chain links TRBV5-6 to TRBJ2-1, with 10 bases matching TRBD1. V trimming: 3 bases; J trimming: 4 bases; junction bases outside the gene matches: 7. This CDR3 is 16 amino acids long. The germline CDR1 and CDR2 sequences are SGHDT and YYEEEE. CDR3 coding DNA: TGTGCCAGCAGCTCCACTCGGGACAGGGGTTACAATGAGCAGTTCTTC. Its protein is CASSSTRDRGYNEQFF.

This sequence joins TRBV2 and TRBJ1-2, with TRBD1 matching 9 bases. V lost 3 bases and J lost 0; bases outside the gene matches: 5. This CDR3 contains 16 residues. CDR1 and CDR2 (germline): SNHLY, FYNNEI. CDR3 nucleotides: TGTGCCAGCAGTGACCTGACAGGGGGAGCTAACTATGGCTACACCTTC. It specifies CASSDLTGGANYGYTF. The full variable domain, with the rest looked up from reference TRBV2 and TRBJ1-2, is EPEVTQTPSHQVTQMGQEVILRCVPISNHLYFYWYRQILGQKVEFLVSFYNNEISEKSEIFDDQFSVERPDGSNFTLKIRSTKLEDSAMYFCASSDLTGGANYGYTFGSGTRLTVV.

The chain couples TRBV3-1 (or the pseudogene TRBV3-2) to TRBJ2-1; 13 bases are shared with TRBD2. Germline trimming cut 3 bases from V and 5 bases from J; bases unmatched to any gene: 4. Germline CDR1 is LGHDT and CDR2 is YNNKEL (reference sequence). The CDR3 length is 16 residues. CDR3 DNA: TGTGCCAGCAGCCACTCAGGACTAGCGGGGGACAATGAGCAGTTCTTC. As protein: CASSHSGLAGDNEQFF.